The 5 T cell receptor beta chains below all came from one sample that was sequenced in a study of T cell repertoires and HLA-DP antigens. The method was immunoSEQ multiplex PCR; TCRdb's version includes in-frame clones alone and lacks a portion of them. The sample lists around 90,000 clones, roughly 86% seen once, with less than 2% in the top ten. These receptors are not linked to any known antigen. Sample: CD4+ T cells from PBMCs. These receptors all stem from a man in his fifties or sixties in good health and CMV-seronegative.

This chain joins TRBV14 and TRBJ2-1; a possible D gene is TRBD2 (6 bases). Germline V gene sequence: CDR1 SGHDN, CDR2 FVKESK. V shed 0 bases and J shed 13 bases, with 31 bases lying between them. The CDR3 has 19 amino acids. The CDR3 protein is CASSQDLPRAGSPKGFQFF. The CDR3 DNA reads TGTGCCAGCAGCCAAGATCTCCCCCGCGCGGGATCTCCTAAGGGGTTTCAGTTCTTC. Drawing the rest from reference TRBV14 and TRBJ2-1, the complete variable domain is EAGVTQFPSHSVIEKGQTVTLRCDPISGHDNLYWYRRVMGKEIKFLLHFVKESKQDESGMPNNRFLAERTGGTYSTLKVQPAELEDSGVYFCASSQDLPRAGSPKGFQFFGPGTRLTVL.

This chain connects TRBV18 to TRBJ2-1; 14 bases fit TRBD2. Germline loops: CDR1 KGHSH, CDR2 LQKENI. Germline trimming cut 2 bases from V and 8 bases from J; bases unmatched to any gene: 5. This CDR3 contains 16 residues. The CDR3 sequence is CASSPLGLAGGYEQFF. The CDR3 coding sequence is TGTGCCAGCTCACCATTAGGACTAGCGGGGGGTTATGAGCAGTTCTTC.

CDR3 loop: CASRVGGNEAFF. The CDR3 nucleotides read TGTGCCAGCAGAGTTGGAGGCAATGAAGCTTTCTTT. The chain uses TRBV28 and TRBJ1-1, with no clear D. This CDR3 comprises 12 residues. The germline V gene has CDR1 MDHEN and CDR2 SYDVKM. Trimming pared 6 bases from V and 7 bases from J, leaving 12 bases between.

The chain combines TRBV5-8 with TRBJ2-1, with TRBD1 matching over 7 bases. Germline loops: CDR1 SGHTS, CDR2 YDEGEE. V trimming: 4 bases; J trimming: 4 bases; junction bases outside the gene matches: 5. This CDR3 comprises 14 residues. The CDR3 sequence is CASSGPGQYNEQFF. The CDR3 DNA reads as TGTGCCAGCAGCGGACCGGGACAGTACAATGAGCAGTTCTTC.

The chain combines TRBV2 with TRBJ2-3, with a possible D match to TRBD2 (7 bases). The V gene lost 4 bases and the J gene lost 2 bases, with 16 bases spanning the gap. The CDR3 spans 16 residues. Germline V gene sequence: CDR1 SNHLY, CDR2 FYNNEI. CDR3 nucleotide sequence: TGTGCCAGCAGTGGCCCTGGGGGGGCCCCCACAGATACGCAGTATTTT. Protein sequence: CASSGPGGAPTDTQYF.